These 2 T cell receptor beta chains originate from one sample sequenced in a study of early T cells in non-severe SARS-CoV-2 infection. In TCRdb, the 5' RACE reads were re-called with MiXCR into one record per CDR3 protein. Of tens of thousands of distinct CDR3 sequences listed, under 8.5% are singletons. The source was whole blood, collected at baseline. Receptors were obtained from an adult who was a healthcare worker with PCR-confirmed SARS-CoV-2 infection or an uninfected control (not recorded which).

This clonotype came up many times. This chain joins TRBV2 and TRBJ1-1; the match to TRBD1 covers 8 bases. Germline V gene data show CDR1 as SNHLY and CDR2 as FYNNEI. V trimming: 7 bases; J trimming: 2 bases; junction bases outside the gene matches: 6. This CDR3 has 14 residues. Here the CDR3 DNA reads TGTGCCAGCACCCTAGGACAGGGAAACACTGAAGCTTTCTTT. Translation: CASTLGQGNTEAFF.

V usage is TRBV7-2 and J usage is TRBJ2-1; 9 bases line up with TRBD2. This CDR3 is built from 15 residues. The germline CDR1 and CDR2 sequences are SGHTA and FQGNSA. The V gene end was trimmed by 1 base and the J gene end by 7 bases; junction bases not matched to a gene: 5. The CDR3 coding sequence is TGTGCCAGCAGCTTAGTGCGGGGGGGCCAAAATGAGCAGTTCTTC. Its translation is CASSLVRGGQNEQFF.